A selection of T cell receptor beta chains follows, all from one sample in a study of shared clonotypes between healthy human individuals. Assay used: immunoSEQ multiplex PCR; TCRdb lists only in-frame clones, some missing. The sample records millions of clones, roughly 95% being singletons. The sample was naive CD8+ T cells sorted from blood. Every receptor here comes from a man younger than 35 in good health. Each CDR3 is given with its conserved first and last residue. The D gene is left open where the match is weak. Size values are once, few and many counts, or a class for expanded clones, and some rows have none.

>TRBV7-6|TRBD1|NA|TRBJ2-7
TGTGCCAGCAGCCGACAGGGCGCCTACGAGCAGTACTTC
CASSRQGAYEQYF
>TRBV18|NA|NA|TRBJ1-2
TGTGCCAGCTCACCGGGCCAGGGTAGCTATGGCTACACCTTC
CASSPGQGSYGYTF
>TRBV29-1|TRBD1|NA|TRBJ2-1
TGCAGCGTTGCAGGGGGCGAATTTCAATTCTCCTACAATGAGCAGTTCTTC
CSVAGGEFQFSYNEQFF
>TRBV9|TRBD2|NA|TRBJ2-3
TGTGCCAGCAGCGTAGGTACTAGCGAGCGCACAGATACGCAGTATTTT
CASSVGTSERTDTQYF
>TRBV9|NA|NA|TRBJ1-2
TGTGCCAGCAGCGTAGGAGGGGGTTCCAACTATGGCTACACCTTC
CASSVGGGSNYGYTF
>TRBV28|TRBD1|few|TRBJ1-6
TGTGCCAGCAGCCGGATTCGGACAGGGGGATCACCCCTCCACTTT
CASSRIRTGGSPLHF
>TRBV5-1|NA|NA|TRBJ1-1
TGCGCCAGCAGCGCAACCCTAGATGGGGGGATGAACACTGAAGCTTTCTTT
CASSATLDGGMNTEAFF
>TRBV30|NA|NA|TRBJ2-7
TGTGCCTGGAACGTGGGAGCCCACGAGCAGTACTTC
CAWNVGAHEQYF
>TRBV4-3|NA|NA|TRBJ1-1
TGCGCCAGCAGCCAAGAACGAGACGGCGTCATGAACACTGAAGCTTTCTTT
CASSQERDGVMNTEAFF
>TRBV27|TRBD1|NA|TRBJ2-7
TGTGCCGCATCCCCGGGACAGCCAACTACTCTTTACGAGCAGTACTTC
CAASPGQPTTLYEQYF
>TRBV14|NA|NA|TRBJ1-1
TGTGCCAGCAGCCAAGATTTCGGGGGCTGGACTGAAGCTTTCTTT
CASSQDFGGWTEAFF
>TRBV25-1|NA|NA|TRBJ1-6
TGTGCCAGCAGTGAGTACATTGGCTCACCCCTCCACTTT
CASSEYIGSPLHF
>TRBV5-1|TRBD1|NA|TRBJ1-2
TGCGCCAGCAGCTGGGACAGGGAGGGTTCCTATGGCTACACCTTC
CASSWDREGSYGYTF
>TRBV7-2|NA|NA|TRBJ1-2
TGTGCCAGCAGCTTAATCGACGGGGCCTTTACGGATGGCTACACCTTC
CASSLIDGAFTDGYTF
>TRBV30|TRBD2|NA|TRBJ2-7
TGTGCCTGGAGTCCCGTGGACGAGCGGGGCTCCTACGAGCAGTACTTC
CAWSPVDERGSYEQYF
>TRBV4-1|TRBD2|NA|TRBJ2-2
TGCGCCAGCAGCCAATCCTCTAGCGGGAGCTACACCGGGGAGCTGTTTTTT
CASSQSSSGSYTGELFF
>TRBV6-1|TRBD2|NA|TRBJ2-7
TGTGCCAGCGGGGGGGACTCCTACGAGCAGTACTTC
CASGGDSYEQYF
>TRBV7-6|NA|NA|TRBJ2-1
TGTGCCAGCAGCTTAGAGTGGGGGGAGCGTGAGCAGTTCTTC
CASSLEWGEREQFF
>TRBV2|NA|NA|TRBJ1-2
TGTGCCAGCAGGGCTGGGCGAGACAGCTATGGCTACACCTTC
CASRAGRDSYGYTF
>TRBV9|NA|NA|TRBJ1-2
TGTGCCAGCAGCGTATCCTCGGTACTATATGGCTACACCTTC
CASSVSSVLYGYTF
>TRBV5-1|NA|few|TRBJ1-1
TGCGCCAGCAGCCTAGGGACTGAAGCTTTCTTT
CASSLGTEAFF
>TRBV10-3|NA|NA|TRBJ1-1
TGTGCCATCCAGGCGGAGAACACTGAAGCTTTCTTT
CAIQAENTEAFF
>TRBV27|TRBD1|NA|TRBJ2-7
TGTGCCAGTTGGGGGGCGGGACAGGGTATGTTGGGCGAGCAGTACTTC
CASWGAGQGMLGEQYF
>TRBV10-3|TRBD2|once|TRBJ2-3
TGTGCCATCAGTGGGGGACTAGCGGGAGGGCCGGCAGATACGCAGTATTTT
CAISGGLAGGPADTQYF
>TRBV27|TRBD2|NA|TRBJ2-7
TGTGCCAGCAGCCCCAGCGGGAGGGCCAGGTTACACGAGCAGTACTTC
CASSPSGRARLHEQYF
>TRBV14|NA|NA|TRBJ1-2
TGTGCCAGCAGCCAAGATATTGGGGACGGTGGGGGCTACACCTTC
CASSQDIGDGGGYTF
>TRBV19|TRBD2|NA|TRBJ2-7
TGTGCCAGTAGTATCACAGCGGGAGAAGGCTCCTACGAGCAGTACTTC
CASSITAGEGSYEQYF
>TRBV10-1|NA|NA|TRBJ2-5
TGCGCCAGCAGTGAAAACCCAGCAAAACTTCAAGAGACCCAGTACTTC
CASSENPAKLQETQYF
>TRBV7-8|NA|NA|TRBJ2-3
TGTGCCAGCAGCCTTAGCCTACTAGGGGATTCGGGAGATACGCAGTATTTT
CASSLSLLGDSGDTQYF
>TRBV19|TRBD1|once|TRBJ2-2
TGTGCCAGTAGTATAGAATTCTTGGGACAGCGAGATTATAACACCGGGGAGCTGTTTTTT
CASSIEFLGQRDYNTGELFF
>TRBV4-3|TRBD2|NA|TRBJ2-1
TGCGCCAGCAGTCCGGACGTTGCGGGAGGAGAGCAGTTCTTC
CASSPDVAGGEQFF
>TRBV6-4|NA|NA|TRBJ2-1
TGTGCCAGCAGTGATTCTGGGTATAGCTCCTACAATGAGCAGTTCTTC
CASSDSGYSSYNEQFF
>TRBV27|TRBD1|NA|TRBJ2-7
TGTGCCACCCAAGGGACAGGGATCTACGAGCAGTACTTC
CATQGTGIYEQYF
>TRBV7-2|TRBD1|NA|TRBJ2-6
TGTGCCGCCGGGACAGGGCTTCTAGGTGGGGCCAACGTCCTGACTTTC
CAAGTGLLGGANVLTF
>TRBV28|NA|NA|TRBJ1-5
TGTGCCAGCAGTCTAGAGATTCAGTGGGACGGGCCCAATCAGCCCCAGCATTTT
CASSLEIQWDGPNQPQHF
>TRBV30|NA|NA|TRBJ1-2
TGTGCCTCAGACCGGGCACCACAGGACAACTATGGCTACACCTTC
CASDRAPQDNYGYTF
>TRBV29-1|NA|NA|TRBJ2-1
TGCAGCGTCATAACAGGATTTGGGCAGTTCTTC
CSVITGFGQFF
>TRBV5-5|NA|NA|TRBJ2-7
TGTGCCAGCAGCTTGGAAGGTAGCCCCTACGAGCAGTACTTC
CASSLEGSPYEQYF
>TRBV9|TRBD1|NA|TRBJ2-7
TGTGCCAGCAGCGTAGAGACAGGGGACAACGAGCAGTACTTC
CASSVETGDNEQYF
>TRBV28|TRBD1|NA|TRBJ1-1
TGTGCCAGCAGTTCCACCGGACAGGGTGAAGCTTTCTTT
CASSSTGQGEAFF
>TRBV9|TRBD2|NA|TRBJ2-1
TGTGCCAGCAGCGTAGAGGGGACTAGCGGGGAGGGGCAGTTCTTC
CASSVEGTSGEGQFF
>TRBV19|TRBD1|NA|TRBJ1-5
TGTGCCAGTAGCGGCCAGGGGGCTAGCAATCAGCCCCAGCATTTT
CASSGQGASNQPQHF
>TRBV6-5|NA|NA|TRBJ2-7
TGTGCCAGCAGTTACAATGAAGCACTCTCCTACGAGCAGTACTTC
CASSYNEALSYEQYF
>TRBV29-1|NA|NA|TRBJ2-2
TGCAGCGTTGACGGGGAGGCAACCGGGGAGCTGTTTTTT
CSVDGEATGELFF
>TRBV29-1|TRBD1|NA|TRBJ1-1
TGCAGCGGGGGGACAGGGGTGTCGTACACTGAAGCTTTCTTT
CSGGTGVSYTEAFF
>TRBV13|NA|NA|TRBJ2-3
TGTGCCAGCAGCGATTGGGCCAGGGGCACAGATACGCAGTATTTT
CASSDWARGTDTQYF
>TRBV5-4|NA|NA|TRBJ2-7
TGTGCCAGCAGCCCCAGGACGGATTCCTACGAGCAGTACTTC
CASSPRTDSYEQYF
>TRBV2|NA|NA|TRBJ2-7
TGTGCCAGCAGTGAAAACCCGGGGCAGGGATCTGCCGAGCAGTACTTC
CASSENPGQGSAEQYF
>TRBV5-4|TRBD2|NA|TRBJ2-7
TGTGCCAGCAGCTTGGGGGGTAGCGGGGCGCCCATGGAGCAGTACTTC
CASSLGGSGAPMEQYF
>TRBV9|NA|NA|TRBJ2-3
TGTGCCAGCAGCGGAGAAGGTGCAGATACGCAGTATTTT
CASSGEGADTQYF
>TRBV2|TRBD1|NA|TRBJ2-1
TGTGCCAGCAGTGAATGGGGGACAGGGGGCTACAATGAGCAGTTCTTC
CASSEWGTGGYNEQFF
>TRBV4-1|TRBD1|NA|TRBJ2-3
TGCGCCAGCAGCCAAGAGGTGGGACAGCCATCTTTTGATACGCAGTATTTT
CASSQEVGQPSFDTQYF